The 11 T cell receptor beta chains given below trace back to one sample, sequenced in a study of T cell repertoires in cytomegalovirus infection (dated by TCRdb to the late 2010s). The sequencer was an Illumina HiSeq 1500. TCRdb reworked the public reads: Q25 trimming with fastp, MiXCR clone assembly, productive beta chains retained. Records with the same CDR3 protein are collapsed into one entry carrying the most frequent genes and DNA. The sample table contains about 740,000 distinct CDR3 sequences; only one count was recorded for 35% to 45% of them. Roughly 2.8% of the sample comes from the top ten. Sequenced material: PBMCs. These receptor sequences come from a human donor in good health (CMV status not recorded). Some clones in this sample may be carry-over from other donors' samples.

The rearrangement uses TRBV20-1 and TRBJ2-1, with a weak D call TRBD2 (7 bases). Germline V gene data show CDR1 as DFQATT and CDR2 as SNEGSKA (reference sequence). The CDR3 spans 14 residues. V lost 8 bases and J 0 bases, leaving 14 bases between the germline ends. The CDR3 protein is CSIPGGSSYNEQFF. The DNA for the CDR3 is TGCAGTATCCCGGGGGGCAGCTCCTACAATGAGCAGTTCTTC.

For this clonotype: A read error is likely, as this CDR3 ends without the conserved phenylalanine or tryptophan. J is TRBJ2-1 and V is TRBV10-3; TRBD2 agrees at 7 bases. The ends lost 6 bases at V and 5 bases at J; junction bases unmatched: 7. CDR3 length: 14 residues. Germline assignment: CDR1 ENHRY and CDR2 SYGVKD. This CDR3 reads CAISLRGRNNEQFL. DNA for the CDR3: TGTGCCATCAGCCTACGCGGGAGAAACAATGAGCAGTTCTTA.

The chain is built from TRBV2 and TRBJ1-5; D remains unclear. The CDR3 consists of 14 residues. In germline, CDR1 is SNHLY, CDR2 FYNNEI. The V gene lost 2 bases and the J gene lost 4 bases, with 9 bases spanning the gap. In DNA, the CDR3 is TGTGCCAGCAGTGAATATGCAGAAAATCAGCCCCAGCATTTT. It encodes CASSEYAENQPQHF.

A few counts support this clonotype. Here the CDR3 DNA reads TGTGCCACCAGCAGAGGGGTGAACACTGAAGCTTTCTTT. Translating it yields CATSRGVNTEAFF. The chain links TRBV15 to TRBJ1-1; D ambiguous. This CDR3 is built from 13 residues. Looked up from germline, CDR1 is LNHNV and CDR2 is YYDKDF (reference sequence). V lost 1 base and J lost 0, with 3 bases in between.

This clonotype was counted ten times or more. V gene TRBV7-8 combines with J gene TRBJ2-7, with TRBD1 matching 10 bases. V trimming: 3 bases; J trimming: 5 bases; junction bases outside the gene matches: 4. The CDR3 extends over 14 amino acids. Germline V gene sequence: CDR1 SGHVS, CDR2 FQNEAQ. The CDR3: CASSFSGTGDEQYF. The CDR3 DNA sequence: TGTGCCAGCAGCTTTTCCGGGACAGGGGACGAGCAGTACTTC.

This clonotype was seen a single time. J is TRBJ2-5 and V is TRBV2; D not resolved. The ends were cut back, 3 bases at V and 1 base at J, with 9 bases in the middle. Germline V CDR1 and CDR2: SNHLY, FYNNEI. The CDR3 sequence is 14 residues long. The CDR3 protein is CASSDLVGQETQYF. CDR3 in DNA: TGTGCCAGCAGTGATTTGGTCGGCCAAGAGACCCAGTACTTC.

The chain joins TRBV7-9 to TRBJ1-5, with 10 bases lining up with TRBD1. J lost 7 bases, V lost 5 bases, and 11 bases had no gene match. The germline V gene encodes CDR1 SEHNR and CDR2 FQNEAQ (reference sequence). This CDR3 has 16 residues. The CDR3 loop is CASSGPGWTGGQPQHF. CDR3 sequence (DNA): TGTGCCAGCAGCGGCCCCGGGTGGACAGGGGGACAGCCCCAGCATTTT.

The rearrangement links TRBV7-3 to TRBJ2-3; possible D gene TRBD2, 7 bases. The ends were cut back, 5 bases at V and 3 bases at J, with 21 bases in the middle. Germline V gene sequence: CDR1 SGHTA, CDR2 FQGTGA. CDR3 length equals 17 residues. The CDR3 nucleotides are TGTGCCAGCAGCCAAAGCGGGACAAGCAAGCGGACAGATACGCAGTATTTT. Its translation: CASSQSGTSKRTDTQYF.

V is TRBV10-2 and J is TRBJ2-2; D is unclear. The CDR3 extends over 13 amino acids. The germline V and J ends were trimmed by 2 bases and 6 bases, with 7 bases remaining between them. The germline V gene encodes CDR1 WSHSY and CDR2 SAAADI. This CDR3 is CASSETEPGELFF. DNA for the CDR3: TGCGCCAGCAGTGAGACAGAGCCCGGGGAGCTGTTTTTT.

The chain carries TRBV6-6 and TRBJ1-2, with a possible D match to TRBD1 (5 bases). The germline CDR1 and CDR2 sequences are MNHNY and SVGAGI (reference sequence). Trimming cost V 8 bases and J 4 bases, with 20 bases left between them. The CDR3 extends over 15 amino acids. CDR3 in amino acids: CASSLPRENFYGYTF. The CDR3 region has the DNA TGTGCCAGCTCCCTTCCCAGGGAAAACTTCTATGGCTACACCTTC.

CDR3 DNA: TGCAGCGTTGTAGGACTATCGGCAACCTACGAGCAGTACTTC. Its protein is CSVVGLSATYEQYF. The chain employs TRBV29-1 and TRBJ2-7; D may be TRBD2 (6 bases). The germline CDR1 and CDR2 sequences are SQVTM and ANQGSEA. This CDR3 is built from 14 residues. V lost 4 bases to trimming and J lost 2 bases, with 15 bases between them.